This T cell receptor (beta chain) was recorded in a study of blood T cell repertoires in COVID-19. Study-wide background: Some COVID-19 samples were acute and others convalescent; all came from the United States, Italy and Spain.

TCRdb keeps only in-frame clones here, not all; method: immunoSEQ multiplex PCR. The data show around 460,000 clones, about 87% seen once. Unmatched junction bases numbered 1, after V lost 1 base and J lost 7 bases. This CDR3 is built from 13 residues. V is TRBV12-3 or TRBV12-4 and J is TRBJ2-1; 7 bases line up with TRBD1. Sequenced: peripheral blood. This clonotype was sampled from a young man with COVID-19, enrolled during active disease. The CDR3 region has the DNA TGTGCCAGCAGTTTAGGACAGGGAAATGAGCAGTTCTTC. This translates into CASSLGQGNEQFF.